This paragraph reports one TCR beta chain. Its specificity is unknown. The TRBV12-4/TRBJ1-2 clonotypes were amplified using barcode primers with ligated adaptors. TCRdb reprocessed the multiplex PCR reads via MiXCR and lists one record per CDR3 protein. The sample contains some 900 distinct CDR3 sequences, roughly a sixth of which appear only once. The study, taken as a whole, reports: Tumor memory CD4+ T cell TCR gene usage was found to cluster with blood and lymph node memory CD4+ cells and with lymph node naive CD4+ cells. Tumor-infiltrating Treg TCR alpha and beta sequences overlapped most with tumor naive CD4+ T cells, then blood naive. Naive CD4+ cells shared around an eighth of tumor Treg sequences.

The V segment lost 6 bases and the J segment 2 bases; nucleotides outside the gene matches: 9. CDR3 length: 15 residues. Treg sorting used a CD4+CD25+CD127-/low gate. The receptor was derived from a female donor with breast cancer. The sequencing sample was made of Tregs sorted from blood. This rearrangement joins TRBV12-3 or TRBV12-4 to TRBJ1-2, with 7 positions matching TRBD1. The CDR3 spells CASRATTGTNYGYTF. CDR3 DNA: TGTGCCAGCAGAGCTACGACAGGGACAAACTATGGCTACACCTTC.